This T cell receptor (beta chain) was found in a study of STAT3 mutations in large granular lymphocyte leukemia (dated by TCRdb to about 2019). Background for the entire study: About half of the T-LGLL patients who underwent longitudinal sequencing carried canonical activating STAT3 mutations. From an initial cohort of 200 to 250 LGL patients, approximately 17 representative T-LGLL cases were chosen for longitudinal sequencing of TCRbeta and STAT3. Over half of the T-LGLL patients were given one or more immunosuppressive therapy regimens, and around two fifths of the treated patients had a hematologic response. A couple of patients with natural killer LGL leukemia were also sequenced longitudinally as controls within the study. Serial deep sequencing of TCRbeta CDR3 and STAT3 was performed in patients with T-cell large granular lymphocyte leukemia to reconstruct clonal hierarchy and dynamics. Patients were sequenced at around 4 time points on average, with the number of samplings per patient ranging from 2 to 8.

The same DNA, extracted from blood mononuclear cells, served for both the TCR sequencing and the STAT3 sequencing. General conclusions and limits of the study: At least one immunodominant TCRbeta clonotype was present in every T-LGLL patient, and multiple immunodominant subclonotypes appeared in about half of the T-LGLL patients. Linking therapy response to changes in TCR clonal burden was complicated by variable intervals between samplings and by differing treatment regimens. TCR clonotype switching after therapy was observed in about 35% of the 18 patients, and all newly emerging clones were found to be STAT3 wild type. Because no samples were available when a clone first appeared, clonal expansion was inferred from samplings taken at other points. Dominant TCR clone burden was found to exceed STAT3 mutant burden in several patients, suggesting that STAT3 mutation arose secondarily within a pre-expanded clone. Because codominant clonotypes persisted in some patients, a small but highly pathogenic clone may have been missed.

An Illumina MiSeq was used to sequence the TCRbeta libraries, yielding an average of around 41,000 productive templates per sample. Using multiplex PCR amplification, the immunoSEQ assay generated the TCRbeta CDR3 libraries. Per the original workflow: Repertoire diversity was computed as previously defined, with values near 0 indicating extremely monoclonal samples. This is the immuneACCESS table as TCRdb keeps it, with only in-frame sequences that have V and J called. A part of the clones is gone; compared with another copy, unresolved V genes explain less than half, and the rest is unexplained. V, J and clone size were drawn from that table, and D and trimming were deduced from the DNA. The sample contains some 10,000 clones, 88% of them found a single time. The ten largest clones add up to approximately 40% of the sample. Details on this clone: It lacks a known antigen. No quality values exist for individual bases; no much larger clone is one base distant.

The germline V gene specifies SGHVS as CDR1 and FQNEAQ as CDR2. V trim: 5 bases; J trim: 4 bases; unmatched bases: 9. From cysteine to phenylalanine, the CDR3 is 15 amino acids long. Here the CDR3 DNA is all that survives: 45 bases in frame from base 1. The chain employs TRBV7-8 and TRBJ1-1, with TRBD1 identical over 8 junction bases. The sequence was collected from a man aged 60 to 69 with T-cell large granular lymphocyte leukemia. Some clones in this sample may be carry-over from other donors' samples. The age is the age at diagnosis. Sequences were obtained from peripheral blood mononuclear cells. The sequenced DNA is TGTGCCAGCAGCCCCCGGACAGGGTTTAGCACTGAAGCTTTCTTT. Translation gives CASSPRTGFSTEAFF.